This TCR beta chain originates from a study of cytomegalovirus exposure and HLA in healthy donors. Study in general: Per a later analysis, the approximately 600 first-cohort and 110 or so validation repertoires shared one platform. Study findings and constraints: TCR clusters originating in the first cohort tended to co-occur in the 110 or so validation repertoires, according to a later analysis.

Germline trimming cut 6 bases from V and 2 bases from J; bases unmatched to any gene: 4. The CDR3 loop spans 14 amino acids. Germline-derived CDR1 and CDR2 are KGHSH and LQKENI. For this clone: What it binds is unknown.

The repertoire was sequenced with immunoSEQ multiplex PCR; TCRdb's copy has only in-frame clones and lacks some. This table has 66,000 or so clones, 95% to 98% appearing once. Sample: PBMCs. This sequence joins TRBV18 and TRBJ1-2; 9 nucleotides line up with TRBD1. This sequence originates from a young woman in good health and CMV-seropositive. DNA of the CDR3: TGTGCCAGCTCCCCAGGGACAGGGAACTATGGCTACACCTTC. Translating it yields CASSPGTGNYGYTF.